A selection of T cell receptor beta chains follows, all from one sample in a study of T cell changes during pregnancy in multiple sclerosis. Clones were read by immunoSEQ multiplex PCR, and TCRdb kept only the in-frame ones, dropping some. The sample has over 35,000 clones, approximately 92% seen once. Sequenced material: CD4+ T cells from peripheral blood mononuclear cells, taken in the third trimester of pregnancy. The source of these receptors is a female donor with multiple sclerosis, enrolled in a pregnancy study. The CDR3 runs from the conserved cysteine through the conserved F or W. Each record gives: J gene, D gene, V gene, CDR3 protein, CDR3 DNA. D genes are given only for firm matches.

TRBJ2-1	NA	TRBV12-2	CASRSQRGPSYNEQFF	TGTGCAAGTCGCTCCCAGCGGGGTCCCTCCTACAATGAGCAGTTCTTC
TRBJ1-2	NA	TRBV18	CASSPLERVLYGYTF	TGTGCCAGCTCACCCCTGGAGCGGGTTCTCTATGGCTACACCTTC
TRBJ1-2	TRBD1	TRBV2	CALSSTGRAYGYTF	TGTGCCCTCTCGTCGACAGGGCGCGCCTATGGCTACACCTTC
TRBJ2-7	TRBD1	TRBV29-1	CSGRDRGNEQYF	TGCAGCGGTCGGGACAGGGGTAACGAGCAGTACTTC
TRBJ2-1	TRBD2	TRBV19	CASSRTSGFYNEQFF	TGTGCCAGTAGTAGAACTAGCGGGTTTTACAATGAGCAGTTCTTC
TRBJ2-3	NA	TRBV5-6	CASSPDKDLSSTDTQYF	TGTGCCAGCAGCCCCGACAAGGATCTATCTAGCACAGATACGCAGTATTTT
TRBJ2-1	TRBD2	TRBV7-9	CASSSPGLAGAEQFF	TGTGCCAGCAGCTCCCCGGGACTAGCGGGGGCTGAGCAGTTCTTC
TRBJ1-5	TRBD1	TRBV29-1	CSVGDSSNQPQHF	TGCAGCGTCGGGGACAGTAGCAATCAGCCCCAGCATTTT
TRBJ2-3	TRBD2	TRBV15	CATSGRLAGGPTDTQYF	TGTGCCACCAGCGGAAGACTAGCGGGAGGGCCCACAGATACGCAGTATTTT
TRBJ2-2	NA	TRBV30	CAWRRTNANTGELFF	TGTGCCTGGAGGCGGACAAATGCGAACACCGGGGAGCTGTTTTTT
TRBJ2-7	TRBD2	TRBV4-2	CASGAGGFYEQYF	TGTGCCAGCGGGGCGGGAGGCTTCTACGAGCAGTACTTC
TRBJ2-1	NA	TRBV30	CAWSAQGNEQFF	TGTGCCTGGAGTGCACAGGGAAATGAGCAGTTCTTC